A selection of T cell receptor beta chains follows, all from one sample in a study of cytomegalovirus exposure and HLA in healthy donors. Assay used: immunoSEQ multiplex PCR; TCRdb lists only in-frame clones, some missing. The sample yields 150,000 or so clones, about three quarters seen once. The sample taken for sequencing was PBMCs. The source of these receptors is a man between 25 and 39 years old in good health and CMV-seropositive. Each CDR3 is given with its conserved first and last residue. Fields, in order: clone size, V gene, D gene, J gene, CDR3 DNA, CDR3 protein. A D gene is named only where the DNA matches it firmly. Clone size is given for some rows only: seen once, a few or many times, or a class if the clone is expanded.

clone size: -; V gene: TRBV6-1; D gene: -; J gene: TRBJ1-2; CDR3 DNA: TGTGCCAGCAGTGATTTACATTTCTATGGCTACACCTTC; CDR3 protein: CASSDLHFYGYTF
clone size: -; V gene: TRBV7-9; D gene: TRBD2; J gene: TRBJ2-7; CDR3 DNA: TGTGCCAGCAGCTTTAGTGGGACTAGCGGGACCGAGCAGTACTTC; CDR3 protein: CASSFSGTSGTEQYF
clone size: -; V gene: TRBV7-9; D gene: -; J gene: TRBJ1-1; CDR3 DNA: TGTGCCAGCAGCTTACAGGGAAGGAACACTGAAGCTTTCTTT; CDR3 protein: CASSLQGRNTEAFF
clone size: -; V gene: TRBV9; D gene: TRBD2; J gene: TRBJ2-1; CDR3 DNA: TGTGCCAGCAGCGTAGGACCGGGAGGGGGGGGCAATGAGCAGTTCTTC; CDR3 protein: CASSVGPGGGGNEQFF
clone size: -; V gene: TRBV6-4; D gene: TRBD2; J gene: TRBJ2-1; CDR3 DNA: TGTGCCAGCAGTCCTGGACTAGCGGGAGATCACGATGAGCAGTTCTTC; CDR3 protein: CASSPGLAGDHDEQFF
clone size: -; V gene: TRBV9; D gene: TRBD1; J gene: TRBJ1-1; CDR3 DNA: TGTGCCAGCAGCGTAGGGGCAGGGGGCATGGGGACTGAAGCTTTCTTT; CDR3 protein: CASSVGAGGMGTEAFF
clone size: -; V gene: TRBV29-1; D gene: -; J gene: TRBJ2-7; CDR3 DNA: TGCAGCGTTGAAGTTATTCAGGGCTACGAGCAGTACTTC; CDR3 protein: CSVEVIQGYEQYF
clone size: -; V gene: TRBV5-1; D gene: -; J gene: TRBJ1-1; CDR3 DNA: TGCGCCAGCAGCTATCTATACCTGAAGAACACTGAAGCTTTCTTT; CDR3 protein: CASSYLYLKNTEAFF
clone size: -; V gene: TRBV19; D gene: TRBD2; J gene: TRBJ2-1; CDR3 DNA: TGTGCCAGTAGTAGGCAAACTAGCGGGAGGAGTGTGAAGTTCTTC; CDR3 protein: CASSRQTSGRSVKFF
clone size: -; V gene: TRBV14; D gene: -; J gene: TRBJ2-3; CDR3 DNA: TGTGCCAGCAGCCATTGGAGGGCCTATACCCTCCCCACAGATACGCAGTATTTT; CDR3 protein: CASSHWRAYTLPTDTQYF
clone size: -; V gene: TRBV5-1; D gene: TRBD1; J gene: TRBJ2-6; CDR3 DNA: TGCGCCAGCAGCCTACAGGGGAACGGGGCCAACGTCCTGACTTTC; CDR3 protein: CASSLQGNGANVLTF
clone size: -; V gene: TRBV28; D gene: -; J gene: TRBJ1-3; CDR3 DNA: TGTGCCAGCAGTTTCGGGGATCGTAAGATAGGAAACACCATATATTTT; CDR3 protein: CASSFGDRKIGNTIYF
clone size: -; V gene: TRBV30; D gene: -; J gene: TRBJ1-3; CDR3 DNA: TGTGCCTGGAGTGTGGCAGGACCATTGGGAGACACCATATATTTT; CDR3 protein: CAWSVAGPLGDTIYF
clone size: few; V gene: TRBV25-1; D gene: -; J gene: TRBJ1-1; CDR3 DNA: TGTGCCAGCACCTACCTTATGGGGGGGGGCACTGAAGCTTTCTTT; CDR3 protein: CASTYLMGGGTEAFF
clone size: few; V gene: TRBV19; D gene: TRBD1; J gene: TRBJ1-5; CDR3 DNA: TGTGCCAGTGGACAGGGGGATCAGCCCCAGCATTTT; CDR3 protein: CASGQGDQPQHF
clone size: -; V gene: TRBV19; D gene: -; J gene: TRBJ2-4; CDR3 DNA: TGTGCCAGTAGTATGGGAGCGGAAAACATTCAGTACTTC; CDR3 protein: CASSMGAENIQYF
clone size: -; V gene: TRBV28; D gene: -; J gene: TRBJ1-3; CDR3 DNA: TGTGCCAGCAGTACCGTGAGCTCTGGAAACACCATATATTTT; CDR3 protein: CASSTVSSGNTIYF
clone size: -; V gene: TRBV7-2; D gene: -; J gene: TRBJ2-5; CDR3 DNA: TGTGCCAGCAGCTTAACTCTCCGCCTCGTGGAGACCCAGTACTTC; CDR3 protein: CASSLTLRLVETQYF
clone size: few; V gene: TRBV18; D gene: TRBD2; J gene: TRBJ2-1; CDR3 DNA: TGTGCCAGCTCAGGGACTAGCGGTTACAATGAGCAGTTCTTC; CDR3 protein: CASSGTSGYNEQFF
clone size: -; V gene: TRBV5-1; D gene: -; J gene: TRBJ1-1; CDR3 DNA: TGCGCCAGCAGGATTGACAGAGACACTGAAGCTTTCTTT; CDR3 protein: CASRIDRDTEAFF
clone size: -; V gene: TRBV9; D gene: TRBD1; J gene: TRBJ1-2; CDR3 DNA: TGTGCCAGCAGCCCAGTGGGACAGGACTATGGCTACACCTTC; CDR3 protein: CASSPVGQDYGYTF
clone size: -; V gene: TRBV5-1; D gene: TRBD1; J gene: TRBJ2-2; CDR3 DNA: TGCGCCAGCAGACCGACAGGGCTGAACACCGGGGAGCTGTTTTTT; CDR3 protein: CASRPTGLNTGELFF
clone size: -; V gene: TRBV7-9; D gene: -; J gene: TRBJ2-7; CDR3 DNA: TGTGCCAGCAGCCCGTCTCGAGACTACGAGCAGTACTTC; CDR3 protein: CASSPSRDYEQYF
clone size: -; V gene: TRBV11-2; D gene: TRBD2; J gene: TRBJ2-5; CDR3 DNA: TGTGCCAGCAGCTCGGGCGCGGGAGGGCCTGAGACCCAGTACTTC; CDR3 protein: CASSSGAGGPETQYF
clone size: -; V gene: TRBV13; D gene: TRBD2; J gene: TRBJ2-7; CDR3 DNA: TGTGCCAGCAGCTTAGGCCTAGCGGTCTACGAGCAGTACTTC; CDR3 protein: CASSLGLAVYEQYF
clone size: -; V gene: TRBV2; D gene: TRBD1; J gene: TRBJ2-7; CDR3 DNA: TGTGCCAGCAGTGCGGACAGGGTGAAATACGAGCAGTACTTC; CDR3 protein: CASSADRVKYEQYF
clone size: -; V gene: TRBV2; D gene: -; J gene: TRBJ1-1; CDR3 DNA: TGTGCCAGCAGGGAAACAGGGTATGCTGAAGCTTTCTTT; CDR3 protein: CASRETGYAEAFF
clone size: -; V gene: TRBV7-8; D gene: TRBD2; J gene: TRBJ2-2; CDR3 DNA: TGTGCCGGAACTAGCGGTTATAACACCGGGGAGCTGTTTTTT; CDR3 protein: CAGTSGYNTGELFF
clone size: -; V gene: TRBV28; D gene: -; J gene: TRBJ2-4; CDR3 DNA: TGTGCCAGCAGGGGCCCGTATGGGTCCAAAAACATTCAGTACTTC; CDR3 protein: CASRGPYGSKNIQYF
clone size: -; V gene: TRBV7-6; D gene: -; J gene: TRBJ2-5; CDR3 DNA: TGTGCCAGCAGCCCCAAAGAGACCCAGTACTTC; CDR3 protein: CASSPKETQYF
clone size: few; V gene: TRBV5-4; D gene: TRBD1; J gene: TRBJ2-7; CDR3 DNA: TGTGCCAGCACCTTGACAGGGATGAGCTCCTACGAGCAGTACTTC; CDR3 protein: CASTLTGMSSYEQYF
clone size: few; V gene: TRBV6-4; D gene: TRBD2; J gene: TRBJ2-3; CDR3 DNA: TGTGCCAGCAGTGACTCGACTAGCGGGGACACAGATACGCAGTATTTT; CDR3 protein: CASSDSTSGDTDTQYF
clone size: -; V gene: TRBV10-3; D gene: TRBD2; J gene: TRBJ2-1; CDR3 DNA: TGTGCCATCAGTGAAGAGCGGGAGAGGCCCTACAATGAGCAGTTCTTC; CDR3 protein: CAISEERERPYNEQFF
clone size: -; V gene: TRBV29-1; D gene: TRBD2; J gene: TRBJ2-3; CDR3 DNA: TGCAGCCCTCGGACTAGCGACACAGATACGCAGTATTTT; CDR3 protein: CSPRTSDTDTQYF
clone size: -; V gene: TRBV18; D gene: TRBD2; J gene: TRBJ2-2; CDR3 DNA: TGTGCCAGCTCACCACAGGGACTAGCGGGACTTGGCTTGGCCGGGGAGCTGTTTTTT; CDR3 protein: CASSPQGLAGLGLAGELFF
clone size: -; V gene: TRBV2; D gene: -; J gene: TRBJ1-2; CDR3 DNA: TGTGCCAGCAGTGACACAGGCAATAACTATGGCTACACCTTC; CDR3 protein: CASSDTGNNYGYTF
clone size: -; V gene: TRBV5-4; D gene: -; J gene: TRBJ2-7; CDR3 DNA: TGTGCCAGCAGCTTGTTAGCAGGGGAGTACGAGCAGTACTTC; CDR3 protein: CASSLLAGEYEQYF
clone size: -; V gene: TRBV19; D gene: -; J gene: TRBJ1-3; CDR3 DNA: TGTGCCAGTAAGGAACAGAGCTCTGGAAACACCATATATTTT; CDR3 protein: CASKEQSSGNTIYF
clone size: few; V gene: TRBV27; D gene: TRBD2; J gene: TRBJ2-7; CDR3 DNA: TGTGCCAGCAGTTTGTTCCGCGGGAGGGCCTACGAGCAGTACTTC; CDR3 protein: CASSLFRGRAYEQYF
clone size: -; V gene: TRBV27; D gene: -; J gene: TRBJ1-2; CDR3 DNA: TGTGCCAGCAGTTTATTAGGACAGACAAGCTATGGCTACACCTTC; CDR3 protein: CASSLLGQTSYGYTF
clone size: few; V gene: TRBV19; D gene: TRBD2; J gene: TRBJ2-1; CDR3 DNA: TGTGCCAGTAGTATGTTTCTAGCGGGCACCTCCTACAATGAGCAGTTCTTC; CDR3 protein: CASSMFLAGTSYNEQFF
clone size: few; V gene: TRBV18; D gene: -; J gene: TRBJ2-7; CDR3 DNA: TGTGCCAGCTCACTGTCCGGCGGGGCACTTAGCTCCTACGAGCAGTACTTC; CDR3 protein: CASSLSGGALSSYEQYF
clone size: -; V gene: TRBV10-1; D gene: -; J gene: TRBJ2-1; CDR3 DNA: TGCGCCAGCTCCCCGCAGGGTTATGAGCAGTTCTTC; CDR3 protein: CASSPQGYEQFF
clone size: -; V gene: TRBV5-6; D gene: TRBD2; J gene: TRBJ2-7; CDR3 DNA: TGTGCCAGCAGCCGGGGGGGAGGGGCTATCTACGAGCAGTACTTC; CDR3 protein: CASSRGGGAIYEQYF
clone size: few; V gene: TRBV11-3; D gene: TRBD2; J gene: TRBJ2-1; CDR3 DNA: TGTGCCAGCGTAGCGGGAGGGGCCCCTCTCAATGAGCAGTTCTTC; CDR3 protein: CASVAGGAPLNEQFF
clone size: -; V gene: TRBV11-3; D gene: TRBD2; J gene: TRBJ2-1; CDR3 DNA: TGTGCCAGCAGCCTAAGCGGGGTCTCCTACAATGAGCAGTTCTTC; CDR3 protein: CASSLSGVSYNEQFF
clone size: -; V gene: TRBV4-2; D gene: TRBD2; J gene: TRBJ2-2; CDR3 DNA: TGTGCCAGCAGCCCGAACTCCGGGACTATCCACACCGGGGAGCTGTTTTTT; CDR3 protein: CASSPNSGTIHTGELFF
clone size: once; V gene: TRBV19; D gene: TRBD2; J gene: TRBJ2-7; CDR3 DNA: TGTGCCAGTAGTTTAGGGGGGACTAGCGGGAGGTACGAGCAGTACTTC; CDR3 protein: CASSLGGTSGRYEQYF
clone size: few; V gene: TRBV5-5; D gene: -; J gene: TRBJ2-1; CDR3 DNA: TGTGCCAGCAGCCCTGACTGGAGCTCCTACAATGAGCAGTTCTTC; CDR3 protein: CASSPDWSSYNEQFF
clone size: -; V gene: TRBV2; D gene: -; J gene: TRBJ1-2; CDR3 DNA: TGTGCCAGCAGCAGGGATAACTATGGCTACACCTTC; CDR3 protein: CASSRDNYGYTF
clone size: -; V gene: TRBV5-1; D gene: -; J gene: TRBJ2-2; CDR3 DNA: TGCGCCAGCAGCTTGGACAATTGGGCCGACGACACCGGGGAGCTGTTTTTT; CDR3 protein: CASSLDNWADDTGELFF
clone size: -; V gene: TRBV5-1; D gene: -; J gene: TRBJ2-3; CDR3 DNA: TGCGCCGGGAGGAGCGGGCCTAGCACAGATACGCAGTATTTT; CDR3 protein: CAGRSGPSTDTQYF
clone size: -; V gene: TRBV6-6; D gene: TRBD1; J gene: TRBJ2-7; CDR3 DNA: TGTGCCAGCAGTTACCTCGTCGGGACAGGCGAGCAGTACTTC; CDR3 protein: CASSYLVGTGEQYF